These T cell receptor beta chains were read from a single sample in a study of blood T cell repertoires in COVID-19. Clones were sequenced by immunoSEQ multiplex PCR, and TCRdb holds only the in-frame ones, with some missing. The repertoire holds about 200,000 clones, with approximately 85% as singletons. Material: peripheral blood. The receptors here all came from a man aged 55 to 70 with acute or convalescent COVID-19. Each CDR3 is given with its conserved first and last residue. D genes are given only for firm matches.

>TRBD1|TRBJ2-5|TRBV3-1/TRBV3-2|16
TGTGCCAGCAGCCAGACCCCCGGGACAGCACAAGAGACCCAGTACTTC
CASSQTPGTAQETQYF
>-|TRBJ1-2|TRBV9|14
TGTGCCAGCAGCCATGCCCTGGGAGGCTATGGCTACACCTTC
CASSHALGGYGYTF
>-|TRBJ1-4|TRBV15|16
TGTGCCACCAGCAGATCCACGACAGGCTCTAATGAAAAACTGTTTTTT
CATSRSTTGSNEKLFF
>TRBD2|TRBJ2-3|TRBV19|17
TGTGCCAGTAGTATATCGGGACTAGCGGGTAGCACAGATACGCAGTATTTT
CASSISGLAGSTDTQYF
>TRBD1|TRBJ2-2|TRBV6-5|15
TGTGCCAGCAGTTACTCCCCGACAGGGCACGGGGAGCTGTTTTTT
CASSYSPTGHGELFF
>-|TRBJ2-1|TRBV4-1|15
TGCGCCAGCAGCCAAGGCGACAGGTCGAAGGATGAGCAGTTCTTC
CASSQGDRSKDEQFF
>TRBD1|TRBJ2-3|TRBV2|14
TGTGCCAGCAGTGAGGGGACAGGGAGAAATACGCAGTATTTT
CASSEGTGRNTQYF
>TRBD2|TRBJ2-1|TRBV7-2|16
TGTGCCAGCAGCTTATGGGGCGGGAGTGTAAACAATGAGCAGTTCTTC
CASSLWGGSVNNEQFF
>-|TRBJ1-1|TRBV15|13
TGTGCCACCAGCAGAGGCAGGGCGGCTGAAGCTTTCTTT
CATSRGRAAEAFF
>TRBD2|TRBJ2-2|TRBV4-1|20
TGCGCCAGCAAAGACACAACGGCTAGCGGGAGGCAAGTGGGCACCGGGGAGCTGTTTTTT
CASKDTTASGRQVGTGELFF
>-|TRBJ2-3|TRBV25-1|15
TGTGCCAGCAGTGAATCCAGGGAACCCACAGATACGCAGTATTTT
CASSESREPTDTQYF
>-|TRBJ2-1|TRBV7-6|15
TGTGCCAGCAGCTTAGTCAGCGGAGGACACAATGAGCAGTTCTTC
CASSLVSGGHNEQFF
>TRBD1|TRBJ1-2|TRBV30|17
TGTGCCTGGAGTGTACCCCCCGGACAGGGGGTATCATATGGCTACACCTTC
CAWSVPPGQGVSYGYTF
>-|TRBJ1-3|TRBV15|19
TGTGCCACCAGCAGAGATGGGGGGGGCAGGAGATCCTCTGGAAACACCATATATTTT
CATSRDGGGRRSSGNTIYF